Each of the 9 T cell receptor beta chains below was sequenced from the same sample in a study of Ad26.COV2.S vaccination and SARS-CoV-2 variants. Some clones are missing from TCRdb's copy, which holds only in-frame ones; the method was immunoSEQ multiplex PCR. This sample has 430,000 or so clones, with 90% found just once. Treatment defined: around 19 received Ad26.COV2.S at low or high dose, single or two shots; five or six received placebo; per-sample allocation not given. The samples were gathered on day 63 after the first injection of vaccine or placebo. The material sequenced was peripheral blood, taken in a trial of Ad26.COV2.S vaccine versus placebo. All receptors come from a person aged 18-65 years who received the Ad26.COV2.S COVID-19 vaccine or a placebo.

At least ten counts were recorded for this clone. Other nucleotide sequences from this sample produce the same CDR3. The chain carries TRBV6-2 or TRBV6-3 and TRBJ1-1; no firm D call. Germline CDR1 reads MNHEY; CDR2 reads SVGEGT. The CDR3 totals 13 residues. Trimming removed 2 bases from V and 2 bases from J, with 6 bases in between. The CDR3 DNA reads as TGTGCCAGCAGTTACGGCGGAAACACTGAAGCTTTCTTT. Protein sequence: CASSYGGNTEAFF.

Concerning this clone itself: This specimen includes other DNA sequences encoding the same CDR3. The gene calls are TRBV7-9 and TRBJ2-7; D may be TRBD2 (6 bases). CDR1 is SEHNR and CDR2 is FQNEAQ in the germline V gene (reference sequence). V was pared by 1 base and J by 5 bases, with 6 bases between. CDR3 length: 12 residues. The DNA of the CDR3 is TGTGCCAGCAGCTTAGGGGGGGACGAGCAGTACTTC. Protein product: CASSLGGDEQYF. The variable domain in full, completed from reference TRBV7-9 and TRBJ2-7, reads DTGVSQNPRHKITKRGQNVTFRCDPISEHNRLYWYRQTLGQGPEFLTYFQNEAQLEKSRLLSDRFSAERPKGSFSTLEIQRTEQGDSAMYLCASSLGGDEQYFGPGTRLTVT.

This clone was seen a few times. This sample includes further DNA sequences coding for the same CDR3. The genes are TRBV5-1 and TRBJ2-1; 10 bases are a match to TRBD2. From germline, CDR1 is SGHRS and CDR2 YFSETQ. CDR3 length: 15 residues. Germline trimming cut 2 bases from V and 2 bases from J; bases unmatched to any gene: 1. The CDR3, as DNA: TGCGCCAGCAGCTTAGCGGGAGGGACCTACAATGAGCAGTTCTTC. Translated, it gives CASSLAGGTYNEQFF.

The chain employs TRBV27 and TRBJ2-1; D is uncertain. CDR1 MNHEY and CDR2 SMNVEV come from the germline V gene (reference sequence). Trimming removed 3 bases at V and 4 bases at J, with 13 bases between. The CDR3 has 15 amino acids. DNA for the CDR3: TGTGCCAGCAGTTTCAACGTCTTGGCTTACAATGAGCAGTTCTTC. The encoded protein is CASSFNVLAYNEQFF.

The chain has TRBV23-1 and TRBJ2-7; no clear D gene. TRBV23-1 is classed as an ORF, of uncertain function. V shed 0 bases and J shed 0 bases, with 30 bases lying between them. This CDR3 has 22 residues. CDR3 region: CASSQSSPHPSTYLLCSYEQYF. The CDR3 nucleotides read TGCGCCAGCAGTCAATCGTCGCCCCACCCCTCTACCTACCTCCTCTGCTCCTACGAGCAGTACTTC.

V usage is TRBV10-3 and J usage is TRBJ2-1; 7 positions agree with TRBD1. With 8 bases clipped from V and 5 bases from J, the junction kept 9 bases outside the gene matches. This CDR3 comprises 14 residues. The germline gives CDR1 ENHRY, CDR2 SYGVKD. The CDR3 DNA sequence: TGTGCCATCTACCGACAGGGTAGCGACAATGAGCAGTTCTTC. Residues: CAIYRQGSDNEQFF.

The rearrangement links TRBV7-2 to TRBJ2-7; tentatively, D is TRBD1 or TRBD2 (5 bases each). Germline V gives CDR1 SGHTA, CDR2 FQGNSA. The CDR3 sequence is 13 residues long. Trimming removed 5 bases from V and 2 bases from J, with 10 bases in between. The CDR3 DNA reads as TGTGCCAGCAGCCCGGGACGAACCTACGAGCAGTACTTC. As protein: CASSPGRTYEQYF.

The chain recombines TRBV4-3 with TRBJ2-1; TRBD1 agrees at 9 bases. V shed 0 bases, J shed 6 bases, and the junction held 3 bases outside the gene matches. This CDR3 is 15 amino acids long. CDR1 LGHNA and CDR2 YSLEER come from the germline V gene. The CDR3 bases are TGCGCCAGCAGCCAAGACACGACAGGGGGCAATGAGCAGTTCTTC. It specifies CASSQDTTGGNEQFF.

The V and J genes are TRBV7-3 and TRBJ2-5, with unresolved D. Trimming cost V 1 base and J 3 bases, with 6 bases left between them. CDR1 SGHTA and CDR2 FQGTGA come from the germline V gene. The length of the CDR3 is 13 residues. The CDR3 reads CASSLSQEETQYF. The CDR3 nucleotides are TGTGCCAGCAGCTTAAGTCAAGAAGAGACCCAGTACTTC.